The 9 T cell receptor beta chains below all came from one sample that was sequenced in a study of cytomegalovirus exposure and HLA in healthy donors. The PCR had 60 Vbeta and 13 Jbeta primers. Only in-frame clones appear in the TCRdb table, and some are missing; sequencing was by immunoSEQ multiplex PCR. In the table there are some 80,000 clones, 78% of which are singletons. Specimen: PBMCs. The origin of the receptors is a man aged 35 to 55 in good health and CMV-seronegative.

The rearrangement joins TRBV30 to TRBJ2-1; 8 bases are a match to TRBD2. There are 14 residues in the CDR3. The germline V gene has CDR1 GTSNPN and CDR2 SVGIG (reference sequence). V shed 1 base, J shed 4 bases, and the junction held 3 bases outside the gene matches. In nucleotides, the CDR3 is TGTGCCTGGAGTGGACTAGCGCTTTACAATGAGCAGTTCTTC. This encodes CAWSGLALYNEQFF.

The gene calls are TRBV5-1 and TRBJ1-1; D not certain. The CDR3 has 16 residues. Trimming pared 0 bases from V and 0 bases from J, leaving 12 bases between. Germline-derived CDR1 and CDR2 are SGHRS and YFSETQ. The CDR3 nucleotides are TGCGCCAGCAGCTTGGGTCCCAGTGGAGTGAACACTGAAGCTTTCTTT. Translated: CASSLGPSGVNTEAFF.

The chain employs TRBV29-1 and TRBJ2-5, with 7 positions matching TRBD2. This CDR3 contains 16 residues. J was trimmed by 5 bases and V by 4 bases; bases with no gene match: 16. Germline lookup yields CDR1 SQVTM and CDR2 ANQGSEA. The CDR3 DNA reads TGCAGCGTTGGGGCCATACGACTAGCAGAGGCGGAGACCCAGTACTTC. Its protein is CSVGAIRLAEAETQYF.

The chain carries TRBV9 and TRBJ2-6, with D tentatively TRBD1 (5 bases). The CDR3 has 14 residues. The germline V gene has CDR1 SGDLS and CDR2 YYNGEE. V lost 4 bases and J 8 bases, leaving 13 bases between the germline ends. The CDR3 region has the DNA TGTGCCAGCAGCAGAACAGGACAACCCAACGTCCTGACTTTC. Its protein is CASSRTGQPNVLTF.

The rearrangement links TRBV7-8 to TRBJ2-5, with TRBD1 matching 10 bases. Trimming cost V 7 bases and J 3 bases; bases outside gene matches: 8. The CDR3 sequence is 15 residues long. Germline loops: CDR1 SGHVS, CDR2 FQNEAQ. CDR3 in amino acids: CASTARQGAKETQYF. CDR3 DNA: TGTGCCAGCACCGCTAGACAGGGGGCAAAAGAGACCCAGTACTTC.

The rearrangement uses TRBV7-9 and TRBJ2-1, with TRBD2 identical over 10 bases. J gave up 0 bases and V 6 bases, and 2 bases lay outside the gene matches. This CDR3 region has 15 residues. The germline V gene encodes CDR1 SEHNR and CDR2 FQNEAQ (reference sequence). The CDR3 spells CASSPSGSSYNEQFF. The CDR3 DNA reads as TGTGCCAGCAGTCCTAGCGGGAGCTCCTACAATGAGCAGTTCTTC.

For the CDR3, the DNA is TGTGCCAGCAGCCCCCTCGGGGTGGGCTACAATGAGCAGTTCTTC. Protein product: CASSPLGVGYNEQFF. The rearrangement links TRBV6-5 to TRBJ2-1; D is perhaps TRBD2 (5 bases). The germline V gene encodes CDR1 MNHEY and CDR2 SVGAGI. The CDR3 is made up of 15 amino acids. Trimming took off 6 bases at V and 3 bases at J, with 15 bases between the two ends.

The V gene is TRBV5-6, the J gene TRBJ2-7; possible D gene TRBD2, 7 bases. The CDR3 extends over 15 amino acids. The V end lost 3 bases, the J end lost 7 bases, and 20 bases lay between the germline ends. From germline, CDR1 is SGHDT and CDR2 YYEEEE. The CDR3 nucleotides are TGTGCCAGCAGCTACCCCTTCGCGCGGGGGCTAGAGCAGTACTTC. This translates into CASSYPFARGLEQYF.

V and J are TRBV12-5 and TRBJ2-6; D uncertain. Germline V gene data show CDR1 as LGHNT and CDR2 as FRNRAP. V was clipped by 3 bases and J by 3 bases, with 6 bases between them. CDR3 length: 14 residues. CDR3: CASGFQNGANVLTF. The CDR3 DNA reads TGTGCTAGTGGTTTTCAGAATGGGGCCAACGTCCTGACTTTC.